The following is a TCR beta chain sequence with its context. Its antigen target is currently unknown. No quality values exist for individual bases; no much larger clone is one base distant. Trimming takes 1 base from V and 3 bases from J, and the germline ends sit 14 bases apart. Including the terminal cysteine and phenylalanine, the CDR3 comprises 15 residues. Of the read, only the CDR3 DNA is kept; its 45 bases are in frame from base 1. Looking up the germline V gene yields CDR1 SGHDT and CDR2 YYEEEE. This entry belongs to a study of blood T cell repertoires in COVID-19 (dated by TCRdb to about 2020). A note on the overall study: Collaborator samples came from the United States, Italy and Spain and covered acute and convalescent phases of COVID-19. Samples were obtained from the ongoing ImmuneRACE study (first 160 participants) and from over 1,000 subjects provided by 6 global collaborators. Nearly every sample came with metadata listing a de-identified subject ID, COVID-19 status, age in years and sex. Where available, HLA class I and class II types were obtained from metadata supplied by the sample provider rather than from assay-based typing. The repertoires were released in a freely available public database intended as a resource for research on the immune response to SARS-CoV-2. The prospective study material was composed of cDNA or gDNA derived from T cells, B-cell-depleted T cells, or PBMCs. The dataset comprised deeply sampled blood TCRbeta repertoires from subjects exposed to, actively infected with, or recovered from COVID-19.

TCRbeta CDR3 regions were amplified from genomic DNA using the immunoSEQ Assay, a bias-controlled multiplex PCR. The paper's processing steps were these. The number of nucleated cells in each sample was estimated from the amplification of reference gene primers within the assay. To quantify the absolute abundance of each unique TCRbeta CDR3 rearrangement, sequence reads were collapsed and filtered. For each sample, productive Simpson clonality was calculated as the square root of Simpson's diversity index across productive rearrangements. What TCRdb holds here is the immuneACCESS table cut down to in-frame rearrangements. Part of the clones is not present; checked against another copy, under half of the missing clones reflect an unresolved V gene, and the others are unexplained. V, J and clone size are taken as reported in that table, and D and trimming were inferred from the DNA itself. In this sample the table shows about 180,000 clones, approximately 89% of which occur a single time. The ten most abundant clones make up about 4% of the sample.

Overall study outcomes, separate from this receptor: How much clinical and demographic metadata was included differed by source and by participant, and the metadata was provided uncurated.

Whole blood was collected in K2EDTA tubes by collaborating institutions according to the institutions' own protocols. For TCRbeta analysis, collaborator samples were shipped as frozen whole blood, as isolated PBMCs, or as DNA extracted from either sample type. The sequence came from a woman in her 30s with acute or convalescent COVID-19. The chain links TRBV5-6 with TRBJ2-7; the D gene is perhaps TRBD1, on 5 matching bases. The sequenced material came from peripheral blood. The DNA sequence is TGTGCCAGCAGCTTGAACAACAGGATAAGCTACGAGCAGTACTTC. Translated, this gives CASSLNNRISYEQYF.